The rows below give T cell receptor beta chains drawn from one sample of a study of spatial heterogeneity in lung cancer. One entry per CDR3 protein results from TCRdb running MiXCR on the 5' RACE reads. Among 25,000 to 30,000 distinct CDR3 sequences, roughly 8.4% were seen once, and the ten largest hold about 34%. Source: PBMCs, taken at surgery. The receptors originated from a female donor with early-stage non-small cell lung cancer. CDR3s leave out the opening cysteine and the closing phenylalanine or tryptophan.

v_gene,j_gene,CDR3aa
TRBV27,TRBJ2-5,ASSSGLAGGFETQY
TRBV7-8,TRBJ2-7,ASNNRTSVTYEQY
TRBV3-1,TRBJ1-6,ASIGGYNSPLH
TRBV6-2/TRBV6-3,TRBJ2-3,ASSNRDNTDTQY
TRBV5-1,TRBJ2-1,ASSLALAGVVGEQF
TRBV7-2,TRBJ2-1,ASSLLPYPQF
TRBV15,TRBJ2-5,ATSRGSGRETQY
TRBV6-2/TRBV6-3,TRBJ1-2,ASRPDRRGGYT
TRBV18,TRBJ2-4,ASSLRGVIQY
TRBV23-1,TRBJ2-7,ASSRSNYPGQGTYEQY
TRBV28,TRBJ2-2,ASSGLAGVGELF
TRBV28,TRBJ2-1,ASSLLTSGRNEQF
TRBV12-3/TRBV12-4,TRBJ2-5,ASSRQGAKETQY
TRBV5-1,TRBJ1-1,ASSRRQGAPDTEAF
TRBV7-2,TRBJ1-6,ASSPQGHSPLH
TRBV14,TRBJ2-1,ASSQVGGRIYNEQF
TRBV2,TRBJ1-2,ASIPSPTASGYT
TRBV28,TRBJ1-2,ASRGEGAHYGYT
TRBV12-3/TRBV12-4,TRBJ2-3,ASSLTGGRTDTQY
TRBV27,TRBJ2-5,ASRQGQGKRLERETQY
TRBV19,TRBJ1-2,ASSWSGYKLMGYT
TRBV29-1,TRBJ2-5,SVGLAGGQETQY
TRBV2,TRBJ2-1,ASSYSPLQLLGNEQF
TRBV6-2/TRBV6-3,TRBJ1-5,ASSHFGPQH
TRBV4-2,TRBJ2-3,ASSQVTNPGTQY
TRBV10-3,TRBJ1-5,AISDGRVGGGNQPQH
TRBV10-3,TRBJ1-1,AISPSGGSVTEAF
TRBV11-2,TRBJ2-1,ASRRGAGGRYNEQF
TRBV21-1,TRBJ2-2,ASSYLLGTGGKTGELF
TRBV5-4,TRBJ2-5,ASSSLEGASRETQY
TRBV24-1,TRBJ1-5,ATSEGRFSNQPQH
TRBV6-6,TRBJ2-7,ASRLLRGPYEQY
TRBV5-1,TRBJ2-5,ASRPGSQETQY
TRBV6-2/TRBV6-3,TRBJ2-1,ATLGLGGYNEQF
TRBV9,TRBJ2-1,ASSAGARLSYNEQF
TRBV7-2,TRBJ1-2,ASRPDRGANYGYT
TRBV2,TRBJ2-7,ASRGPFSYEQY
TRBV5-4,TRBJ1-2,ASSSQANYGYT
TRBV3-1,TRBJ2-2,ASSQAANTGELF
TRBV7-9,TRBJ1-4,ASSLGQGLEKLF
TRBV20-1,TRBJ2-3,SASREGGTDTQY
TRBV7-9,TRBJ1-2,ALDGAQQGRSSYGYT
TRBV27,TRBJ2-7,ASSLSPSAGYYEQY
TRBV9,TRBJ2-7,ASSVEPTGEQY
TRBV7-2,TRBJ2-1,ASSSRLGYSNEQF
TRBV2,TRBJ1-2,ASSTGVHGYT
TRBV29-1,TRBJ2-1,SVEVAGNEQF
TRBV15,TRBJ1-6,ATSRDQGGSPLH
TRBV12-3/TRBV12-4,TRBJ2-5,ASSSGHGGQTQY
TRBV5-1,TRBJ2-7,ASSSTGTRGYEQY
TRBV7-8,TRBJ2-3,ASSLGLGEGLHTQY
TRBV5-1,TRBJ2-5,ASSPGQAVETQY
TRBV28,TRBJ2-3,ASSFVAGTDTQY
TRBV7-3,TRBJ2-2,ASSLTVTGELF